This entry describes one T cell receptor beta chain. Time point denoted: newly diagnosed GD, antithyroid drugs for less than 3 months. With RNA extracted from PBMCs as input, the TCR library was made. According to the study, TCR beta libraries were built with iRepertoire HTBI primers and CDR3-region Arm-PCR. TCRdb recomputed calls from the multiplex PCR reads with MiXCR, one row per CDR3 protein. The table records about 440,000 distinct CDR3 sequences, roughly 17% of them present only once. These data come from a study of regulatory T cells in long-lasting Graves disease. These sequences were also reported in another study, on T cells in Graves' hyperthyroidism and ophthalmopathy.

Here the sequenced sample was peripheral blood mononuclear cells (PBMCs), taken at new diagnosis, from a patient treated with antithyroid drugs. This clonotype originated in a woman younger than 35 with Graves disease.

The chain's CDR3 is CASSYSSGGNTEAFF. CDR3 nucleotide sequence: TGTGCCAGCAGTTACTCTTCCGGAGGAAACACTGAAGCTTTCTTT. This chain links TRBV6-5 with TRBJ1-1; D unresolved. Trimming cost V 0 bases and J 2 bases, with 10 bases left between them. The CDR3 is 15 amino acids. Germline loops: CDR1 MNHEY, CDR2 SVGAGI.